A single sample is the source of the 17 T cell receptor beta chains below, sequenced in a study of CD8 T cells in Susac syndrome. It was with random hexamers that about 0.45 to 1 ug RNA was reverse transcribed. Via MiXCR, TCRdb re-called the immunoSEQ multiplex PCR reads, giving one row per CDR3 protein. In the table there are under 200,000 distinct CDR3 sequences, approximately 94% of which are singletons. Sample: CD4+ T cells from PBMCs. Receptors originate from a human donor with Susac syndrome.

This chain uses TRBV12-3 or TRBV12-4 with TRBJ1-6; D gene uncertain. CDR3 length: 11 amino acids. Trimming pared 3 bases from V and 14 bases from J, leaving 8 bases between. In nucleotides, the CDR3 is TGTGCCAGCAGTTTTTTTGGGACCCTCCACTTT. Protein sequence: CASSFFGTLHF.

The J gene is TRBJ2-5, the V gene TRBV7-2, with 7 positions matching TRBD1. Germline V gene lookup returns CDR1 SGHTA and CDR2 FQGNSA. This CDR3 has 15 amino acids. The junction had 5 bases not matched to a gene; V was cut back by 0 bases and J by 4 bases. The CDR3 sequence: CASSLAPGGRETQYF. The CDR3 nucleotides are TGTGCCAGCAGCTTAGCCCCAGGGGGACGAGAGACCCAGTACTTC.

The chain recombines TRBV20-1 with TRBJ2-3; the match to TRBD2 covers 9 bases. Germline V gene data show CDR1 as DFQATT and CDR2 as SNEGSKA (reference sequence). V gave up 0 bases and J gave up 1 base; unmatched junction bases: 8. The length of the CDR3 is 17 residues. The CDR3 DNA sequence: TGCAGTGCTAGAGATTGGGGGAGACTAGCGGGCACAGATACGCAGTATTTT. It is translated as CSARDWGRLAGTDTQYF.

The V gene is TRBV5-6, the J gene TRBJ2-2; 7 nucleotides agree with TRBD1. Germline CDR1 reads SGHDT; CDR2 reads YYEEEE. With V trimmed by 4 bases and J by 4 bases, 4 bases remained unmatched. The CDR3 has 14 amino acids. The CDR3 sequence: CASSRDRFTGELFF. The CDR3 DNA is TGTGCCAGCAGCCGGGACAGATTCACCGGGGAGCTGTTTTTT.

The rearrangement uses TRBV5-1 and TRBJ1-1; D remains unclear. V lost 1 base, J lost 1 base, and 11 bases lay in between. Germline loops: CDR1 SGHRS, CDR2 YFSETQ. The CDR3 contains 15 residues. DNA for the CDR3: TGCGCCAGCAGCTTGTCTGCAGGTGCGAACACTGAAGCTTTCTTT. Translation gives CASSLSAGANTEAFF.

The CDR3 protein is CASAQGQGEKLFF. DNA of the CDR3: TGTGCCAGTGCCCAGGGGCAGGGCGAAAAACTGTTTTTT. The chain is built from TRBV7-3 and TRBJ1-4; TRBD1 is a possible D gene (6 bases). Trimming stripped 9 bases from V and 8 bases from J, with 16 bases between. The germline gives CDR1 SGHTA, CDR2 FQGTGA. The CDR3 totals 13 residues.

The chain has TRBV30 and TRBJ1-2; D call uncertain. This CDR3 is 12 amino acids long. The germline gives CDR1 GTSNPN, CDR2 SVGIG (reference sequence). With 5 bases removed from V and 3 bases from J, the gap between germline ends came to 10 bases. The CDR3 region is CAWRPEYYGYTF. The CDR3 DNA reads TGTGCCTGGCGCCCAGAATACTATGGCTACACCTTC.

The CDR3 DNA sequence: TGTGCCACCAGTGATTCCCGGACAGGGGGGTACGAGCAGTACTTC. Translating it yields CATSDSRTGGYEQYF. V usage is TRBV24-1 and J usage is TRBJ2-7; 10 positions match TRBD1. The V gene end was trimmed by 2 bases and the J gene end by 4 bases; junction bases not matched to a gene: 4. The CDR3 extends over 15 amino acids. CDR1 and CDR2 (germline): KGHDR, SFDVKD.

The J gene is TRBJ2-1, the V gene TRBV3-1; 10 nucleotides align to TRBD2. The CDR3 has 12 amino acids. V shed 5 bases, J shed 12 bases, and the junction held 4 bases outside the gene matches. Per the germline V gene, CDR1 is LGHDT and CDR2 is YNNKEL (reference sequence). This CDR3 is CASSDSGGPQFF. The CDR3 DNA follows: TGTGCCAGCAGCGATAGCGGGGGGCCGCAGTTCTTC.

The rearrangement uses TRBV5-1 and TRBJ2-7; D may be TRBD1 (5 bases). V gave up 1 base and J gave up 2 bases, with 10 bases separating them. Germline V gives CDR1 SGHRS, CDR2 YFSETQ. CDR3 length: 14 amino acids. CDR3 nucleotides: TGCGCCAGCAGCTTGTCCAGACAGCCCTACGAGCAGTACTTC. Its protein product is CASSLSRQPYEQYF. Full variable domain (missing parts from reference TRBV5-1 and TRBJ2-7): KAGVTQTPRYLIKTRGQQVTLSCSPISGHRSVSWYQQTPGQGLQFLFEYFSETQRNKGNFPGRFSGRQFSNSRSEMNVSTLELGDSALYLCASSLSRQPYEQYFGPGTRLTVT.

This clonotype was observed a few times. The gene calls are TRBV6-1 and TRBJ2-7, with D perhaps TRBD1 (6 bases). V gave up 8 bases and J gave up 2 bases, with 10 bases separating them. Germline values: CDR1 MNHNS, CDR2 SASEGT. The CDR3 runs 12 residues. The CDR3 DNA reads TGTGCCAGCGACAGGACGACCTACGAGCAGTACTTC. It codes for CASDRTTYEQYF.

The chain uses TRBV7-9 and TRBJ2-7; a possible D gene is TRBD1 (6 bases). Germline CDR1 and CDR2: SEHNR and FQNEAQ (reference sequence). V was cut by 5 bases and J by 6 bases, with 14 bases left in between. The CDR3 consists of 13 residues. The DNA for the CDR3 is TGTGCCAGCAGCACCCAACAGGGTACCGAGCAGTACTTC. This encodes CASSTQQGTEQYF.

This clonotype was observed a handful of times. The rearrangement joins TRBV20-1 to TRBJ2-5; 8 nucleotides agree with TRBD1. After removal of 5 bases from V and 1 base from J, the junction contained 0 bases not matched to a gene. CDR3 length equals 12 residues. The germline V gene has CDR1 DFQATT and CDR2 SNEGSKA (reference sequence). CDR3 nucleotide sequence: TGCAGTGCTGACAGGGGCCAAGAGACCCAGTACTTC. Amino acid sequence: CSADRGQETQYF.

The chain is built from TRBV20-1 and TRBJ1-1; D is uncertain. Germline V gene data show CDR1 as DFQATT and CDR2 as SNEGSKA (reference sequence). With 5 bases removed from V and 5 bases from J, the gap between germline ends came to 18 bases. CDR3 length: 14 residues. This CDR3 reads CSAGVLKGRTEAFF. CDR3 coding DNA: TGCAGTGCTGGGGTCCTTAAGGGTCGAACTGAAGCTTTCTTT.

The chain uses TRBV14 and TRBJ1-1; D remains unclear. Germline V lookup: CDR1 SGHDN, CDR2 FVKESK. The CDR3 is 15 amino acids. V lost 0 bases, J lost 1 base, and 9 bases lay in between. This CDR3 reads CASSQEGHKNTEAFF. As DNA, the CDR3 is TGTGCCAGCAGCCAAGAAGGGCACAAGAACACTGAAGCTTTCTTT.

In its sample, this clonotype was seen once. The chain uses TRBV6-2 or TRBV6-3 and TRBJ1-1; D is possibly TRBD1 (6 bases). The germline V and J ends were trimmed by 2 bases and 7 bases, with 20 bases remaining between them. The germline V gene encodes CDR1 MNHEY and CDR2 SVGEGT. CDR3 size: 16 residues. This CDR3 is CASSYAGAHMKYEAFF. The CDR3 nucleotides are TGTGCCAGCAGTTACGCGGGGGCCCATATGAAGTATGAAGCTTTCTTT.

The chain joins TRBV3-1 to TRBJ1-2; D is uncertain. The germline CDR1 and CDR2 sequences are LGHDT and YNNKEL (reference sequence). This CDR3 comprises 13 residues. The ends were cut back, 0 bases at V and 8 bases at J, with 10 bases in the middle. The CDR3 bases are TGTGCCAGCAGCCAAGAAGAGTCGGGGGGCTACACCTTC. Translated, it gives CASSQEESGGYTF.